What follows are 26 T cell receptor beta chains derived from one specimen sequenced in a study of cytomegalovirus exposure and HLA in healthy donors (dated 2017 in TCRdb). The protocol used for the library was the immunoSEQ multiplex PCR assay. A mixture of 60 forward primers for TCR Vbeta segments and 13 reverse primers for TCR Jbeta segments was used in the multiplex PCR. In TCRdb, the immuneACCESS table is reduced to in-frame sequences with V and J assigned. These tables do not hold every clone; where another copy was compared, an unresolved V gene accounts for under half, and the others remain unexplained. This sample lists more than 95,000 clones; around 64% were detected once. The ten most abundant clones make up 3.2% of the sample. The sample consisted of PBMCs. The origin of the receptors is a man between 60 and 75 years old in good health and CMV-seronegative.

V and J are TRBV14 and TRBJ1-5; 7 bases map to TRBD1. Germline lookup yields CDR1 SGHDN and CDR2 FVKESK. The CDR3 spans 13 residues. The V and J ends lost 2 bases and 7 bases, in that order; junction bases with no gene match: 2. The CDR3 sequence is CASSQQGGQPQHF. CDR3 DNA: TGTGCCAGCAGCCAACAAGGGGGCCAGCCCCAGCATTTT.

The chain is built from TRBV9 and TRBJ2-1; the D gene is possibly TRBD1 (5 bases). CDR3 length equals 16 residues. Germline values: CDR1 SGDLS, CDR2 YYNGEE. V dropped 0 bases and J dropped 5 bases, with 15 bases sitting between them. The CDR3 sequence is CASSVAPDNTHNEQFF. CDR3 bases: TGTGCCAGCAGCGTAGCCCCGGACAACACACACAATGAGCAGTTCTTC.

The J gene is TRBJ2-5, the V gene TRBV5-4, with a tentative D call TRBD1 (6 bases). Germline assignment: CDR1 SGHNT and CDR2 YYREEE (reference sequence). Trimming removed 3 bases from V and 5 bases from J, with 20 bases in between. The CDR3 is 16 residues long. The CDR3 loop is CASSSPLYGGRETQYF. The DNA of the CDR3 is TGTGCCAGCAGCTCCCCCCTCTATGGGGGCCGGGAGACCCAGTACTTC.

The chain employs TRBV6-5 and TRBJ2-3, with TRBD1 matching 7 bases. The ends lost 6 bases at V and 2 bases at J; junction bases unmatched: 8. Germline V gene sequence: CDR1 MNHEY, CDR2 SVGAGI. The CDR3 is made up of 15 amino acids. As DNA, the CDR3 is TGTGCCAGCAGGCCACAGGGGTCCCCCACAGATACGCAGTATTTT. This gives the protein CASRPQGSPTDTQYF.

The chain recombines TRBV19 with TRBJ2-7, with D possibly TRBD2 on 6 matching bases. The CDR3 extends over 15 amino acids. V lost 4 bases and J 0 bases, leaving 13 bases between the germline ends. Germline V lookup: CDR1 LNHDA, CDR2 SQIVND (reference sequence). The CDR3 loop reads CASSTLARNSYEQYF. The CDR3 DNA follows: TGTGCCAGTAGTACCCTAGCGCGTAACTCCTACGAGCAGTACTTC.

This chain uses TRBV5-1 with TRBJ2-4; D is undetermined. Germline V gene data show CDR1 as SGHRS and CDR2 as YFSETQ. CDR3 length: 14 residues. Between the trimmed V and J ends, which lost 6 bases and 4 bases, there was a span of 14 bases. CDR3 region: CASTELPGKNIQYF. The CDR3 coding sequence is TGCGCCAGCACCGAGCTCCCAGGTAAAAACATTCAGTACTTC.

This chain uses TRBV27 with TRBJ2-5; D uncertain. The germline CDR1 and CDR2 sequences are MNHEY and SMNVEV (reference sequence). The CDR3 is 14 residues long. The germline V and J ends were trimmed by 3 bases and 5 bases, with 13 bases remaining between them. CDR3 sequence reads: CASSFGAFGETQYF. The CDR3 DNA reads as TGTGCCAGCAGTTTTGGAGCTTTCGGGGAGACCCAGTACTTC.

The chain has TRBV5-4 and TRBJ1-2, with D uncertain. V lost 3 bases and J lost 5, with 14 bases in between. CDR1 is SGHNT, CDR2 YYREEE, per germline (reference sequence). The CDR3 length is 14 residues. The CDR3 protein is CASSSLLKEYGYTF. The CDR3, as DNA: TGTGCCAGCAGCTCCTTGCTAAAAGAGTATGGCTACACCTTC.

The CDR3 DNA reads as TGTGCCAGCAGCTTAGCGGTGGGGGCAGGTCAGCCCCAGCATTTT. Translating it yields CASSLAVGAGQPQHF. The genes are TRBV7-2 and TRBJ1-5; a possible D gene is TRBD1 (6 bases). The CDR3 consists of 15 residues. V was clipped by 0 bases and J by 6 bases, with 12 bases between them. The V gene's germline CDR1 is SGHTA and CDR2 FQGNSA. Variable domain in full (rest from reference TRBV7-2 and TRBJ1-5): GAGVSQSPSNKVTEKGKDVELRCDPISGHTALYWYRQSLGQGLEFLIYFQGNSAPDKSGLPSDRFSAERTGGSVSTLTIQRTQQEDSAVYLCASSLAVGAGQPQHFGDGTRLSIL.

The chain uses TRBV30 and TRBJ2-1, with D tentatively TRBD2 (6 bases). Germline assignment: CDR1 GTSNPN and CDR2 SVGIG (reference sequence). There are 14 residues in the CDR3. The V and J ends lost 8 bases and 0 bases respectively, with 14 bases between them. CDR3 DNA sequence: TGTGCCACCCGGGGCGGGGTCTCCTACAATGAGCAGTTCTTC. Its protein is CATRGGVSYNEQFF.

The chain combines TRBV5-4 with TRBJ2-5, with TRBD2 matching 13 bases. Germline CDR1 reads SGHNT; CDR2 reads YYREEE (reference sequence). The V and J ends lost 4 bases and 4 bases, in that order; junction bases with no gene match: 7. This CDR3 region has 16 residues. For the CDR3, the DNA is TGTGCCAGCAGCACTACTAGCGGGAGGGCCCGAGAGACCCAGTACTTC. Protein sequence: CASSTTSGRARETQYF.

The chain carries TRBV4-2 and TRBJ2-1; D is unclear. The CDR3 consists of 13 residues. The germline CDR1 and CDR2 sequences are LGHNA and YNFKEQ. V dropped 1 base and J dropped 12 bases, with 13 bases sitting between them. CDR3 DNA: TGTGCCAGCAGCCAAGGAGATGCGTTTGGGCAGTTCTTC. This codes for CASSQGDAFGQFF.

This chain connects TRBV5-4 to TRBJ1-1, with D perhaps TRBD1 (5 bases). The CDR3 covers 16 residues. V lost 2 bases, J lost 0 bases, and 14 bases lay in between. Germline values: CDR1 SGHNT, CDR2 YYREEE (reference sequence). This CDR3 is CASSFGAGNLNTEAFF. CDR3 nucleotides: TGTGCCAGCAGCTTTGGGGCAGGGAACCTGAACACTGAAGCTTTCTTT.

This clone appeared once. V and J are TRBV30 and TRBJ2-7, with TRBD2 matching 8 bases. CDR3 length: 13 amino acids. Germline CDR1 is GTSNPN and CDR2 is SVGIG (reference sequence). Losses at the gene ends were 4 bases for V and 3 bases for J; bases not matched to a gene: 5. As DNA, the CDR3 is TGTGCCTGGATCCAGCGGGAGAACTACGAGCAGTACTTC. Translation: CAWIQRENYEQYF.

This sequence joins TRBV5-4 and TRBJ1-1, with D possibly TRBD1 on 5 matching bases. The CDR3 runs 14 residues. Germline-derived CDR1 and CDR2 are SGHNT and YYREEE (reference sequence). Trimming removed 5 bases from V and 0 bases from J, with 11 bases in between. Written as DNA, the CDR3 is TGTGCCAGCAGATGGGAGGGGATGAACACTGAAGCTTTCTTT. Translation gives CASRWEGMNTEAFF. The whole variable domain, remainder taken from reference TRBV5-4 and TRBJ1-1, is ETGVTQSPTHLIKTRGQQVTLRCSSQSGHNTVSWYQQALGQGPQFIFQYYREEENGRGNFPPRFSGLQFPNYSSELNVNALELDDSALYLCASRWEGMNTEAFFGQGTRLTVV.

The rearrangement joins TRBV28 to TRBJ2-1; D is unclear. Germline V gene sequence: CDR1 MDHEN, CDR2 SYDVKM. V was trimmed by 1 base and J by 4 bases, leaving 5 bases between them. The length of the CDR3 is 13 residues. The CDR3 nucleotides are TGTGCCAGCAGTTTATCCTTATACAATGAGCAGTTCTTC. Translating it yields CASSLSLYNEQFF.

This clone has more than one count but fewer than ten. The chain combines TRBV30 with TRBJ1-5; TRBD1 matches at 8 bases. Trimming cost V 5 bases and J 0 bases; bases outside gene matches: 9. CDR1 is GTSNPN and CDR2 is SVGIG in the germline V gene (reference sequence). The CDR3 is made up of 16 amino acids. The CDR3 is CAWAKGTGSSNQPQHF. In nucleotides, the CDR3 is TGTGCCTGGGCCAAAGGGACAGGATCTAGCAATCAGCCCCAGCATTTT.

The rearrangement uses TRBV19 and TRBJ1-2; 8 bases match TRBD1. Per the germline V gene, CDR1 is LNHDA and CDR2 is SQIVND (reference sequence). Losses at the gene ends were 7 bases for V and 5 bases for J; bases not matched to a gene: 9. This CDR3 spans 14 amino acids. The CDR3 here is CASIPDRGGYGYTF. The CDR3 nucleotides read TGTGCCAGTATTCCCGACAGGGGTGGTTATGGCTACACCTTC. The full variable domain, with the rest looked up from reference TRBV19 and TRBJ1-2, is DGGITQSPKYLFRKEGQNVTLSCEQNLNHDAMYWYRQDPGQGLRLIYYSQIVNDFQKGDIAEGYSVSREKKESFPLTVTSAQKNPTAFYLCASIPDRGGYGYTFGSGTRLTVV.

The chain has TRBV4-2 and TRBJ2-5; the D gene is possibly TRBD1 (6 bases). Germline CDR1 and CDR2: LGHNA and YNFKEQ. Between the trimmed V and J ends, which lost 3 bases and 1 base, there was a span of 9 bases. The CDR3 is 14 amino acids. The CDR3 region has the DNA TGTGCCAGCAGCCAGCGGACAGCCCAAGAGACCCAGTACTTC. Residues: CASSQRTAQETQYF.

This chain uses TRBV11-2 with TRBJ2-3; 8 nucleotides align to TRBD1. This CDR3 is built from 15 residues. Germline V gives CDR1 SGHAT, CDR2 FQNNGV. V trimming: 6 bases; J trimming: 2 bases; junction bases outside the gene matches: 7. CDR3 DNA sequence: TGTGCCAGCAGTCGGACAGGGACCATCACAGATACGCAGTATTTT. It translates to CASSRTGTITDTQYF.

The gene calls are TRBV6-1 and TRBJ2-7; 10 positions agree with TRBD2. The J segment lost 3 bases and the V segment lost 2 bases, leaving 4 bases of the junction unmatched. The CDR3 is 15 amino acids. In germline, CDR1 is MNHNS, CDR2 SASEGT. The CDR3 region is CASSELSSGGYEQYF. The CDR3 nucleotides read TGTGCCAGCAGTGAACTCTCTAGCGGGGGCTACGAGCAGTACTTC.

The chain combines TRBV7-9 with TRBJ1-4, with 7 bases that match TRBD1. The V segment lost 11 bases and the J segment 8 bases; nucleotides outside the gene matches: 11. The CDR3 has 13 amino acids. Looked up from germline, CDR1 is SEHNR and CDR2 is FQNEAQ (reference sequence). CDR3 nucleotide sequence: TGTGCCGGTACGACAGGGAAGGGAGAAAAACTGTTTTTT. Amino acid sequence: CAGTTGKGEKLFF.

V and J are TRBV19 and TRBJ2-7; 9 bases match TRBD2. Trimming cost V 0 bases and J 3 bases; bases outside gene matches: 6. This CDR3 region has 16 residues. Germline loops: CDR1 LNHDA, CDR2 SQIVND (reference sequence). CDR3: CASSIDISGSYYEQYF. The DNA of the CDR3 is TGTGCCAGTAGTATAGATATTAGCGGGAGTTACTACGAGCAGTACTTC.

J is TRBJ1-2 and V is TRBV6-6; D may be TRBD1 (5 bases). The CDR3 length is 15 residues. V was trimmed by 5 bases and J by 4 bases, leaving 17 bases between them. Germline CDR1 and CDR2: MNHNY and SVGAGI (reference sequence). The CDR3: CASSPAGQKIYGYTF. As DNA, the CDR3 is TGTGCCAGCAGTCCCGCAGGGCAGAAGATCTATGGCTACACCTTC.

This clone was counted a few times. V usage is TRBV5-1 and J usage is TRBJ2-3; TRBD2 might be the D (6 bases). The CDR3 runs 16 residues. The V gene lost 4 bases and the J gene lost 4 bases, with 19 bases spanning the gap. Germline assignment: CDR1 SGHRS and CDR2 YFSETQ. CDR3 residues: CASSTHGGGMADTQYF. CDR3 nucleotide sequence: TGCGCCAGCAGCACCCATGGGGGAGGTATGGCAGATACGCAGTATTTT.

In this sample, this clone turned up a few times. J is TRBJ1-1 and V is TRBV2; D is uncertain. This CDR3 has 14 amino acids. With 6 bases removed from V and 0 bases from J, the gap between germline ends came to 11 bases. From germline, CDR1 is SNHLY and CDR2 FYNNEI. CDR3 nucleotides: TGTGCCAGCAGATGGGGAGGGATGAACACTGAAGCTTTCTTT. It specifies CASRWGGMNTEAFF.